The clone carrying this TCR beta chain was seen only a few times. The data originate from a study of naive and memory T cell subsets. TCR cDNA received a 3' ligated oligonucleotide that carried a UMI. Cells were not sorted; total RNA input targeted roughly 1 to 1000 ng. CDR1 and CDR2 from the germline V gene are SGHAT and FQNNGV. Between the trimmed V and J ends, which lost 1 base and 8 bases, there was a span of 12 bases. CDR3 length equals 14 residues. Four PCR rounds used nested alpha and beta constant region primers plus the SP2 primer. MiXCR was run by TCRdb on the 5' RACE reads, yielding one entry per CDR3 protein. This table holds about 60,000 distinct CDR3 sequences, approximately 8.5% found once.

The chain is built from TRBV11-2 and TRBJ2-1; D is perhaps TRBD2 (6 bases). The sequence was obtained from a female donor in good health. CDR3: CASSLGRELHEQFF. CDR3 bases: TGTGCCAGCAGCTTAGGACGGGAGTTACATGAGCAGTTCTTC.